This T cell receptor beta chain was recorded in a study of control samples from healthy donors and cancer patients. The data were produced by immunoSEQ multiplex PCR, yet TCRdb's version contains in-frame clones alone and is incomplete. Of about 120,000 clones listed, 80% to 90% are singletons. The V end was cut by 0 bases, the J end by 7 bases, with 10 bases between. CDR1 and CDR2 (germline): MNHEY, SVGAGI. The CDR3 runs to 13 residues. The sequencing sample was made of blood. The source is a man aged 25 to 40 in good health. The chain carries TRBV6-5 and TRBJ2-7; D is possibly TRBD2 (5 bases). CDR3: CASSYSQSGEQYV. CDR3 DNA: TGTGCCAGCAGTTACTCTCAGTCGGGAGAGCAGTACGTC.